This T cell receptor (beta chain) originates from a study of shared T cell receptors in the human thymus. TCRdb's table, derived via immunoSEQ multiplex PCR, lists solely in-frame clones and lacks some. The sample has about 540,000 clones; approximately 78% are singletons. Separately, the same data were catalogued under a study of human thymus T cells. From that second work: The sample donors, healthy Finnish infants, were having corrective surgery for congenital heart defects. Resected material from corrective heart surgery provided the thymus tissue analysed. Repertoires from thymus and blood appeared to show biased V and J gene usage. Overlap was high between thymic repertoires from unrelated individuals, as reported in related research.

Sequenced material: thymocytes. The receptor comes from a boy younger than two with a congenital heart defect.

The CDR3 sequence: CSPSKNIQYF. As DNA, the CDR3 is TGCAGCCCGTCCAAAAACATTCAGTACTTC. The rearrangement uses TRBV20-1 and TRBJ2-4; no reliable D call. This CDR3 has 10 amino acids. Per the germline V gene, CDR1 is DFQATT and CDR2 is SNEGSKA (reference sequence).